A selection of T cell receptor beta chains follows, all from one sample in a study of cytomegalovirus exposure and HLA in healthy donors. The protocol was immunoSEQ multiplex PCR, while the TCRdb copy is restricted to in-frame clones and leaves out a portion. This sample has about 120,000 clones; under 90% occur once, and the top ten carry 3.9%. The specimen was PBMCs. Receptors were obtained from a woman in her thirties in good health and CMV-seronegative. The CDR3 runs from the conserved cysteine through the conserved F or W. A D gene is named only where the DNA matches it firmly. Rows give clone size only sometimes, using once, few, many, or a class for an expanded clone.

v_gene	j_gene	d_gene	abundance	CDR3aa	CDR3nt
TRBV5-1	TRBJ2-3	TRBD1	-	CASSLEGGADTQYF	TGCGCCAGCAGCTTGGAAGGGGGCGCAGATACGCAGTATTTT
TRBV7-2	TRBJ1-1	-	once	CASSLTGVTEAFF	TGTGCCAGCAGCTTAACGGGTGTGACTGAAGCTTTCTTT
TRBV11-3	TRBJ2-7	TRBD2	-	CARPIAGVRYEQYF	TGTGCCAGGCCAATAGCGGGAGTAAGATACGAGCAGTACTTC
TRBV5-4	TRBJ2-5	TRBD2	-	CASSPGLQETQYF	TGTGCCAGCAGCCCGGGACTACAAGAGACCCAGTACTTC
TRBV5-1	TRBJ2-2	-	-	CASSRLGQADTGELFF	TGCGCCAGCAGCCGTCTGGGGCAGGCGGACACCGGGGAGCTGTTTTTT
TRBV10-1	TRBJ2-7	-	-	CASSEDLGPYEQYF	TGCGCCAGCAGTGAAGACCTAGGTCCCTACGAGCAGTACTTC
TRBV14	TRBJ2-1	-	-	CASSQSQVANNEQFF	TGTGCCAGCAGCCAATCTCAAGTTGCGAACAATGAGCAGTTCTTC
TRBV6-1	TRBJ1-1	-	-	CASSPTAGLNTEAFF	TGTGCCAGCAGTCCCACGGCAGGTTTGAACACTGAAGCTTTCTTT
TRBV27	TRBJ2-7	-	-	CASSSDWPNEQYF	TGTGCCAGCAGCTCGGACTGGCCGAACGAGCAGTACTTC
TRBV6-4	TRBJ1-6	-	-	CASSRRVPYNSPLHF	TGTGCCAGCAGTAGGAGGGTTCCCTATAATTCACCCCTCCACTTT